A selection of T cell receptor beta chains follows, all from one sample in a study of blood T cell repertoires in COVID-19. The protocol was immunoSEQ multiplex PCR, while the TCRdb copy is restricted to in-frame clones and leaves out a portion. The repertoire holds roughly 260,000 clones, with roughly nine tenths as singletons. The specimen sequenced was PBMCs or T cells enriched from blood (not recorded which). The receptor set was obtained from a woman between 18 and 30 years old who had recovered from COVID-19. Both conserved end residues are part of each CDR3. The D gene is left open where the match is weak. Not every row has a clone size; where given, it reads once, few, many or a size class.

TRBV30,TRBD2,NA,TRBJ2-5,TGCGCCACCGGGACTAGCGGGAGGGAGGGGAGAGAGACCCAGTACTTC,CATGTSGREGRETQYF
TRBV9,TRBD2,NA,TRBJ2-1,TGTGCCAGCAGCGTAGATGCGGGGGGATTGGGGAGCTCCTACAATGAGCAGTTCTTC,CASSVDAGGLGSSYNEQFF
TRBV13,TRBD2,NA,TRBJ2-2,TGTGCCAGCAGCCACTGGGGACTAGCCGACTACACCGGGGAGCTGTTTTTT,CASSHWGLADYTGELFF
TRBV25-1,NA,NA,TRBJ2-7,TGTGCCAGCAGTGTTTACAGGGATTTTTTATCCGAGCAGTACTTC,CASSVYRDFLSEQYF
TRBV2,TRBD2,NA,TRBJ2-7,TGTGCCAGCACCCCGGGACTAGCGGTCTCCTACGAGCAGTACTTC,CASTPGLAVSYEQYF
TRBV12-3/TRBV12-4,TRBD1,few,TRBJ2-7,TGTGCCAGCAGTTTCGGACAGGATTACGAGCAGTACTTC,CASSFGQDYEQYF
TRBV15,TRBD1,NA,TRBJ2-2,TGTGCCACCAGCAACAGGGGGCATCTTACCGGGGAGCTGTTTTTT,CATSNRGHLTGELFF
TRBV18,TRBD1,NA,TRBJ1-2,TGTGCCAGCTCACCACCCGAAGGGGGCCTTAACTATGGCTACACCTTC,CASSPPEGGLNYGYTF
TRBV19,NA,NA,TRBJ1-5,TGTGCCAGTAGTGACGGACTAGACAGCTATAGCAATCAGCCCCAGCATTTT,CASSDGLDSYSNQPQHF
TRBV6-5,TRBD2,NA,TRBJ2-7,TGTGCCAGCAGGCGGGGGGGGAACGAGCAGTACTTC,CASRRGGNEQYF
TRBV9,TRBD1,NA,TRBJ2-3,TGTGCCAGCAGCGTATCCCCGACAGGGAAAACAGTCGATACGCAGTATTTT,CASSVSPTGKTVDTQYF
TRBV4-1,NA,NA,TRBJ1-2,TGCGCCAGCAGCCCAGACGGGGAGGTGGGCTATGGCTACACCTTC,CASSPDGEVGYGYTF
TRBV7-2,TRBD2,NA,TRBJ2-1,TGTGCCAGCAGCTCCCGGACTAGCGGGGCTAACTTCTACAATGAGCAGTTCTTC,CASSSRTSGANFYNEQFF
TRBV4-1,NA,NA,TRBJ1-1,TGCGCCAGCAGCCAAGTCTCCGACTTTTCCACTGAAGCTTTCTTT,CASSQVSDFSTEAFF
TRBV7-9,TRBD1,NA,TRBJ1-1,TGTGCCAGCAGCTTAGCTGGGCAGGGGGCTGAAGCTTTCTTT,CASSLAGQGAEAFF
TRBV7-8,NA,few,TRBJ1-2,TGTGCCAGCAGCTTAAGGGGGAGGGGGAACTATGGCTACACCTTC,CASSLRGRGNYGYTF
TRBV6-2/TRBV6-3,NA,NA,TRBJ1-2,TGTGCCAGCAGTTACGACCCCTCAGGAAACTATGGCTACACCTTC,CASSYDPSGNYGYTF
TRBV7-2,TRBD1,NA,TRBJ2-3,TGTGCCAGCAGCTCAAGGACAGGGGAAGGAGATACGCAGTATTTT,CASSSRTGEGDTQYF
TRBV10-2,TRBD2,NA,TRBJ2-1,TGCGCCAGCGCCGGGACTAGCAGGAGCTCCTACAATGAGCAGTTCTTC,CASAGTSRSSYNEQFF
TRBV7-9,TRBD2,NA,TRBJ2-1,TGTGCCAGCACCCGGACTAGCGGGAGTCCAGTTGAGCAGTTCTTC,CASTRTSGSPVEQFF
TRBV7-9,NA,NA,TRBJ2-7,TGTGCCAGCAGCATACGACAGGACTACGAGCAGTACTTC,CASSIRQDYEQYF
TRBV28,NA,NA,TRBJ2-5,TGTGCCAGCAGTTTAATGGGCGAGACCCAGTACTTC,CASSLMGETQYF
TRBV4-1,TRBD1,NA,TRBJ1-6,TGCGCCAGCAGCCAAGAGACAGGGGGGAATTCACCCCTCCACTTT,CASSQETGGNSPLHF
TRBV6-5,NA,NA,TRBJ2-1,TGTGCCAGCAGCTCACTAGCTAACAATGAGCAGTTCTTC,CASSSLANNEQFF
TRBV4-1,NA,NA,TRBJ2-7,TGCGCCAGCAGCCACGCAGGTCCCTACGAGCAGTACTTC,CASSHAGPYEQYF
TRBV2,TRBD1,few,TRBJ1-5,TGTGCCAGCAGCGTGGGACAGGGGGTGGCTCAGCCCCAGCATTTT,CASSVGQGVAQPQHF
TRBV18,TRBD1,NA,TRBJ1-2,TGTGCCAGCACTGACCGGGACAGACTAGCTAACTATGGCTACACCTTC,CASTDRDRLANYGYTF
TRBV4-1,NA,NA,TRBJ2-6,TGCGCCAGCAGCCAGACCCCGAATAGCGAGTACTCTGGGGCCAACGTCCTGACTTTC,CASSQTPNSEYSGANVLTF
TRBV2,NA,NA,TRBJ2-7,TGTGCCAGCAGTCCTACTAGTCCCTACGAGCAGTACTTC,CASSPTSPYEQYF
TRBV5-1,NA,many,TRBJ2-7,TGCGCCAGCAGCTTGGCCCAAGTCGTAGGAGGGGGCCTGGACGAGCAGTACTTC,CASSLAQVVGGGLDEQYF
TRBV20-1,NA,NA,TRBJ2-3,TGCAGTGCCCCTGGGCCAGATACGCAGTATTTT,CSAPGPDTQYF
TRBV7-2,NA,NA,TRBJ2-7,TGTGCCAGCAGCTTTATAAGTGACTCCTCCTACGAGCAGTACTTC,CASSFISDSSYEQYF
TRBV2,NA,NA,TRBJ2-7,TGTGCCAGCAGTCCCAGTACAGCATCCTACGAGCAGTACTTC,CASSPSTASYEQYF
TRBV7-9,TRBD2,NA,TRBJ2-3,TGTGCCAGCAGCTTAGAGTATGGGACTAGCCGTTATACGCAGTATTTT,CASSLEYGTSRYTQYF
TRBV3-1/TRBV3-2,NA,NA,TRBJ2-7,TGTGCCAGCAGCCTGGAGGCCTACGAGCAGTACTTC,CASSLEAYEQYF
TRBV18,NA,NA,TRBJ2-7,TGTGCCAGCTCACCAACAACGACAGGAAGCTCCTACGAGCAGTACTTC,CASSPTTTGSSYEQYF
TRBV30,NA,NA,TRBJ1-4,TGTGCCTGGGGGCGGGACTCCGGGCCTGTTTTGAATGAAAAACTGTTTTTT,CAWGRDSGPVLNEKLFF
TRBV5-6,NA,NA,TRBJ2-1,TGTGCCAGCAGTTTATCGCCGGTACTATACAATGAGCAGTTCTTC,CASSLSPVLYNEQFF
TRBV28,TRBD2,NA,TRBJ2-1,TGTGCCATCGAGCGGGAGGGGGGGAATGAGCAGTTCTTC,CAIEREGGNEQFF
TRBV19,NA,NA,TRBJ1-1,TGTGCCAGTAGTATACAGGGTAGCACTGAAGCTTTCTTT,CASSIQGSTEAFF
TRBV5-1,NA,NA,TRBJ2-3,TGCGCCAGCAGCTTGGACGGTAGCGGTACGCTCACAGATACGCAGTATTTT,CASSLDGSGTLTDTQYF
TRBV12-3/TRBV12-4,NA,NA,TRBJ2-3,TGTGCCAGCAGTTTTGGCCGCACAGATACGCAGTATTTT,CASSFGRTDTQYF